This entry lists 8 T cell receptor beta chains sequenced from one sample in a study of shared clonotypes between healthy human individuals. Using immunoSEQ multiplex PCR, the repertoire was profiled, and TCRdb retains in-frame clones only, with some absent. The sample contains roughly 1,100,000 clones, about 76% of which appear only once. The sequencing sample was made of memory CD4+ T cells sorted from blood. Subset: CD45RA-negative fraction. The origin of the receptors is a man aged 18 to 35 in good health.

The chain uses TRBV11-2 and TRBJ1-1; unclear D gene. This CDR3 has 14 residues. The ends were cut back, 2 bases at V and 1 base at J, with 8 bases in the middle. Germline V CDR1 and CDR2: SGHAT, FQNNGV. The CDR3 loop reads CASSLRAGNTEAFF. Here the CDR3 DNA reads TGTGCCAGCAGCTTACGAGCCGGGAACACTGAAGCTTTCTTT.

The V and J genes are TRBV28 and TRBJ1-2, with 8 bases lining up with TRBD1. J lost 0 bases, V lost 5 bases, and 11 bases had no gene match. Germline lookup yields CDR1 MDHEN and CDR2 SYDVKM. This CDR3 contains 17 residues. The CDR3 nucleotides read TGTGCCAGCAGTATTAGACAGGGGACGAGAGCTAACTATGGCTACACCTTC. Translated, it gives CASSIRQGTRANYGYTF.

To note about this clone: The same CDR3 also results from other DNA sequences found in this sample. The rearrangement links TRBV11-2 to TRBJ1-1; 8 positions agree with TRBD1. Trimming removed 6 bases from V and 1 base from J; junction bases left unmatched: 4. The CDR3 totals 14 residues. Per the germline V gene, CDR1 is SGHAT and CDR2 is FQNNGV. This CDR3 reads CASSYGQGNTEAFF. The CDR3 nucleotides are TGTGCCAGCAGTTACGGACAGGGGAACACTGAAGCTTTCTTT.

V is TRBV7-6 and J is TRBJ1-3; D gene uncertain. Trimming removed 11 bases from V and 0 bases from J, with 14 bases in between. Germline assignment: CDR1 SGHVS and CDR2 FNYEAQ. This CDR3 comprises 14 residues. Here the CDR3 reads CAPSPRSSGNTIYF. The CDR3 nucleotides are TGTGCCCCTTCCCCCAGGAGCTCTGGAAACACCATATATTTT.

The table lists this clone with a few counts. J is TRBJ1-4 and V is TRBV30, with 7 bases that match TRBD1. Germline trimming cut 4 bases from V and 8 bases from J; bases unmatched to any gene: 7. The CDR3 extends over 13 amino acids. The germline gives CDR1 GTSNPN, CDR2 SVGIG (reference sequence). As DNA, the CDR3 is TGTGCCTGGACTAGACAGGGACCCGAAAAACTGTTTTTT. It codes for CAWTRQGPEKLFF.

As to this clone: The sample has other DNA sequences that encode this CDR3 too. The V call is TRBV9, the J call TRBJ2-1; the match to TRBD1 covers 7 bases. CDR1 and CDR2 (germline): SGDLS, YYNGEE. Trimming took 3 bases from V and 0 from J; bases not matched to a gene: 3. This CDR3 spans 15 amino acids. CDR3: CASSADRASYNEQFF. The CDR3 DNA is TGTGCCAGCAGCGCCGACAGGGCCTCCTACAATGAGCAGTTCTTC. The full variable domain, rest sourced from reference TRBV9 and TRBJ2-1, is DSGVTQTPKHLITATGQRVTLRCSPRSGDLSVYWYQQSLDQGLQFLIQYYNGEERAKGNILERFSAQQFPDLHSELNLSSLELGDSALYFCASSADRASYNEQFFGPGTRLTVL.

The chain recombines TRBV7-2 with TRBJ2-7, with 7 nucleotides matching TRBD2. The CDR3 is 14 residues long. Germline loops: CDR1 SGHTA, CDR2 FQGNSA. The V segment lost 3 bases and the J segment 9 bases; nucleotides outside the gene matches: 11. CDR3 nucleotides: TGTGCCAGCAGCTTTTATCCGGGAGGTCTTTCGCAGTACTTC. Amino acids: CASSFYPGGLSQYF.

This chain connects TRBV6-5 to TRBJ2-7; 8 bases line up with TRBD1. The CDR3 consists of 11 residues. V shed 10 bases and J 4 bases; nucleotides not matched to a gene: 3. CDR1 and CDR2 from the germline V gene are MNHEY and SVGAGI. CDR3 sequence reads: CATQGAYEQYF. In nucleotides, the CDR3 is TGTGCCACCCAGGGGGCTTACGAGCAGTACTTC.